Described below is a single T cell receptor (beta chain) sequence and its context. Its antigen is unknown. CDR1 and CDR2 (germline): MNHNY, SVGAGI (reference sequence). V lost 6 bases and J lost 3, with 5 bases in between. CDR3 size: 12 residues. This sample is part of a study of cytomegalovirus exposure and HLA in healthy donors. Whole-study findings and limits: Upon later analysis, TCR association rates were observed to vary by HLA locus, being highest for DRB1 and lowest for HLA-C. Indistinguishable V segments, including TRBV6-2 and TRBV6-3, were excluded.

PCR amplification relied on 60 Vbeta primers (plus 13 Jbeta primers). Some clones are missing from TCRdb's copy, which holds only in-frame ones; the method was immunoSEQ multiplex PCR. This sample contains 130,000 or so clones. The source of this sequence is a woman between 18 and 30 years old in good health and CMV-seronegative. The rearrangement joins TRBV6-6 to TRBJ2-2; no firm D call. The sequenced sample consisted of PBMCs. The CDR3 loop reads CASRTDTGELFF. CDR3 DNA sequence: TGTGCCAGCAGAACAGACACCGGGGAGCTGTTTTTT.